This entry is about one T cell receptor (beta chain). One junction end disagrees with the germline gene, perhaps due to a read error. Total RNA (approximately 500 ng) served as template for TCR beta cDNA synthesis primed by a constant-region primer. Libraries for TCR beta were built through three nested multiplex PCR rounds, which together made up a slightly modified ARM-PCR procedure. TRBV1-TRBV30 forward primers and a C-beta reverse primer were used in the first two PCR rounds, which each ran for 9 to 10 cycles. TCRdb processed the multiplex PCR reads anew with MiXCR; each CDR3 protein has one entry. The sample yields 45,000 to 55,000 distinct CDR3 sequences, 71% seen once. The sample originates from a study of tumor-infiltrating lymphocytes in primary liver carcinoma. For each extraction, RNA and DNA were obtained together from about 19-30 mg of unsorted bulk tissue. The germline V gene has CDR1 SQVTM and CDR2 ANQGSEA. The CDR3 sequence is 12 residues long.

Material: liver tumor tissue from sampling region 5. The subset here: tumor region T5, tumor centre. This sequence was found in a man in his forties with primary liver carcinoma and hepatitis B virus infection. The V gene is TRBV29-1, the J gene TRBJ2-1; D is possibly TRBD2 (6 bases). CDR3: CSVRGCYDEQFF. Written as DNA, the CDR3 is TGCAGCGTCCGGGGGTGCTACGATGAGCAGTTCTTC.